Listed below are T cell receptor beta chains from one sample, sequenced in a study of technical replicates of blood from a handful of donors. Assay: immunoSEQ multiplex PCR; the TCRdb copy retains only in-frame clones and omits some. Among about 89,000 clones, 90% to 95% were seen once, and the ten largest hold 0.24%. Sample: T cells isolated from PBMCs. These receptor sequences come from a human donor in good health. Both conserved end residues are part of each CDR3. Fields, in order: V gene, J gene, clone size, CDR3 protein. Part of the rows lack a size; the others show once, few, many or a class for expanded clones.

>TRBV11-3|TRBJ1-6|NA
CASSQGAHSPLHF
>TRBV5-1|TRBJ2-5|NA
CASSLARTSGEETQYF
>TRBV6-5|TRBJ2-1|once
CASSYRSGQGIEQFF
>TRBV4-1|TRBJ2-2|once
CASSQSPKGAVSGELFF
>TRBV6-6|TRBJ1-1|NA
CASRGQGDTEAFF
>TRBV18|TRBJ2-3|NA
CASSPGTSGSTDTQYF
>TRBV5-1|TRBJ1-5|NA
CASSLDRENQPQHF
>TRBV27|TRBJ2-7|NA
CASSFFRQGTSEQYF
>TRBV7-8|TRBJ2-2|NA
CASSLLSGTEAGELFF
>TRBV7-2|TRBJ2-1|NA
CASTASGGALNEQFF